The next 7 T cell receptor beta chains were all read from a single sample in a study of graft-versus-host responses after intestinal transplantation. Sequenced by immunoSEQ multiplex PCR; TCRdb stores in-frame clones only, minus some. The sample carries 90,000 to 150,000 clones, about 95% recorded once. These receptors have no identified antigens. The input for sequencing was unstimulated CD8+ T cells sorted from spleen or lymph node cells, taken before intestinal transplant. These receptors all stem from a human donor who received an intestinal transplant.

This chain uses TRBV19 with TRBJ2-7; 9 bases line up with TRBD2. CDR3 size: 14 residues. Trimming took 5 bases from V and 3 from J; bases not matched to a gene: 5. The germline V gene has CDR1 LNHDA and CDR2 SQIVND (reference sequence). Written as DNA, the CDR3 is TGTGCCAGTAGTGTAGCGGGAGAGAACTACGAGCAGTACTTC. This translates into CASSVAGENYEQYF.

This clone was recorded only once. This chain uses TRBV4-1 with TRBJ1-3; TRBD1 aligns across 9 bases. Germline V gives CDR1 MGHRA, CDR2 YSYEKL. The CDR3 runs to 18 residues. V shed 4 bases and J 3 bases; nucleotides not matched to a gene: 13. In nucleotides, the CDR3 is TGCGCCAGCAGCCTAATGGACAGGGGTTTAAAACTTGGAAACACCATATATTTT. Its translation is CASSLMDRGLKLGNTIYF.

The chain is built from TRBV13 and TRBJ2-2; 8 nucleotides match TRBD2. In germline, CDR1 is PRHDT, CDR2 FYEKMQ (reference sequence). This CDR3 has 14 residues. The J segment lost 7 bases and the V segment lost 5 bases, leaving 6 bases of the junction unmatched. The CDR3: CASSPGLADGELFF. The CDR3 nucleotides are TGTGCCAGCAGCCCAGGACTAGCTGACGGGGAGCTGTTTTTT.

V is TRBV6-6 and J is TRBJ2-1; 7 bases agree with TRBD2. Germline CDR1 reads MNHNY; CDR2 reads SVGAGI (reference sequence). V lost 2 bases to trimming and J lost 4 bases; unmatched junction nucleotides: 5. The CDR3 spans 15 residues. The CDR3 region is CASSYRAGPYNEQFF. The CDR3 coding sequence is TGTGCCAGCAGTTACAGAGCGGGACCGTACAATGAGCAGTTCTTC.

The V call is TRBV28, the J call TRBJ1-1; weak D call: TRBD1 (5 bases). Germline V lookup: CDR1 MDHEN, CDR2 SYDVKM. V gave up 3 bases and J gave up 4 bases, with 12 bases separating them. This CDR3 is built from 14 residues. As DNA, the CDR3 is TGTGCCAGCAGTTTCGACGGGAGGGGCACTGAAGCTTTCTTT. As protein: CASSFDGRGTEAFF.

The chain recombines TRBV14 with TRBJ2-7; 12 bases agree with TRBD1. Germline assignment: CDR1 SGHDN and CDR2 FVKESK. Trimming at V came to 5 bases and at J to 5 bases, leaving 10 bases not matched to a gene. The CDR3 totals 16 residues. The DNA for the CDR3 is TGTGCCAGCAGCTCTCTTCCGGGACAGGGGGCAGACGAGCAGTACTTC. Its translation: CASSSLPGQGADEQYF.

This chain connects TRBV7-8 to TRBJ2-5; D is unresolved. Trimming took off 2 bases at V and 0 bases at J, with 10 bases between the two ends. The germline CDR1 and CDR2 sequences are SGHVS and FQNEAQ. The CDR3 loop spans 15 amino acids. CDR3 coding DNA: TGTGCCAGCAGCTTAATTGAATGGTACCAAGAGACCCAGTACTTC. It is translated as CASSLIEWYQETQYF.